Below, one TCR beta chain is given with its context. Its matching antigen is unknown. The TRB cDNA libraries were prepared by 5' RACE with UMI labels. TCRdb reprocessed the 5' RACE reads and stores each CDR3 protein as one record, lacking DNA. The listing records 120,000 to 150,000 distinct CDR3 sequences. The record originates from a study of CXCR3-negative and CXCR3-positive naive CD8 T cells. Naive CD8+ T cells displayed a CD45RO-CCR7+CD27+CD95- phenotype. Points from the study as a whole: Naive subsets did not differ in surface CD5, and TRB CDR3 properties served to infer TCR strength. More hydrophobic TRB CDR3s were found in CXCR3-positive naive cells than in CXCR3-negative naive cells.

The CDR3 is made up of 17 amino acids. V gene TRBV12-3 or TRBV12-4 combines with J gene TRBJ2-3; checking the TCRdb D call of TRBD2 is not possible without DNA. The source is a human donor in good health. Some clones in this sample may be carry-over from other donors' samples. Sequenced material: naive CXCR3+ CD8+ T cells from blood. Subset specified: CD45RO-CCR7+CD27+CD95- naive CD8+ T cells expressing CXCR3 (TNR3+). CDR3 protein: CASSFWANARPTDTQYF.